What follows are 16 T cell receptor beta chains derived from one specimen sequenced in a study of blood T cell repertoires in COVID-19. TCRdb's table, derived via immunoSEQ multiplex PCR, lists solely in-frame clones and lacks some. The repertoire holds some 460,000 clones, with about 85% as singletons. Sequenced sample: PBMCs or T cells enriched from blood (not recorded which). All receptors come from a young woman with acute COVID-19.

V gene TRBV12-5 combines with J gene TRBJ2-2, with 8 bases aligning to TRBD1. This CDR3 region has 15 residues. The V and J ends lost 4 bases and 4 bases, in that order; junction bases with no gene match: 5. The germline CDR1 and CDR2 sequences are LGHNT and FRNRAP. CDR3 sequence: CASGSRTGRTGELFF. Here the CDR3 DNA reads TGTGCTAGTGGTTCCCGGACAGGGCGCACCGGGGAGCTGTTTTTT.

The chain is built from TRBV7-2 and TRBJ2-1; 11 bases agree with TRBD1. Germline trimming cut 0 bases from V and 7 bases from J; bases unmatched to any gene: 5. CDR1 SGHTA and CDR2 FQGNSA come from the germline V gene. The CDR3 consists of 16 residues. The CDR3 region is CASSLAGTGGSNEQFF. The CDR3, as DNA: TGTGCCAGCAGCTTAGCCGGGACAGGGGGGTCGAATGAGCAGTTCTTC. Combining the CDR3 with reference TRBV7-2 and TRBJ2-1 gives the whole variable domain GAGVSQSPSNKVTEKGKDVELRCDPISGHTALYWYRQSLGQGLEFLIYFQGNSAPDKSGLPSDRFSAERTGGSVSTLTIQRTQQEDSAVYLCASSLAGTGGSNEQFFGPGTRLTVL.

The gene calls are TRBV2 and TRBJ1-1; 9 bases match TRBD1. Germline CDR1 SNHLY, CDR2 FYNNEI. This CDR3 spans 14 amino acids. V shed 6 bases, J shed 1 base, and the junction held 3 bases outside the gene matches. CDR3 in amino acids: CASRDRGQNTEAFF. In DNA, the CDR3 is TGTGCCAGCAGGGACAGGGGACAGAACACTGAAGCTTTCTTT.

The V and J genes are TRBV10-2 and TRBJ1-4; tentatively, D is TRBD1 (5 bases). The germline V gene encodes CDR1 WSHSY and CDR2 SAAADI. V was cut by 6 bases and J by 8 bases, with 13 bases left in between. This CDR3 comprises 13 residues. The CDR3 protein is CASSGDYQEKLFF. In nucleotides, the CDR3 is TGCGCCAGCAGCGGGGACTATCAGGAAAAACTGTTTTTT.

V usage is TRBV6-1 and J usage is TRBJ2-5, with 11 bases lining up with TRBD1. V lost 2 bases to trimming and J lost 4 bases; unmatched junction nucleotides: 3. Germline V gives CDR1 MNHNS, CDR2 SASEGT. The length of the CDR3 is 15 residues. The CDR3 is CASSEQGTGGETQYF. The CDR3, as DNA: TGTGCCAGCAGTGAACAAGGGACAGGGGGAGAGACCCAGTACTTC.

The rearrangement uses TRBV19 and TRBJ1-1, with D possibly matching TRBD1 (5 bases). V shed 5 bases and J shed 0 bases, with 10 bases lying between them. The CDR3 is made up of 14 amino acids. From germline, CDR1 is LNHDA and CDR2 SQIVND (reference sequence). The CDR3 region is CASSPGNLNTEAFF. The CDR3 DNA is TGTGCCAGTAGTCCAGGGAATTTGAACACTGAAGCTTTCTTT. The full variable domain, rest sourced from reference TRBV19 and TRBJ1-1, is DGGITQSPKYLFRKEGQNVTLSCEQNLNHDAMYWYRQDPGQGLRLIYYSQIVNDFQKGDIAEGYSVSREKKESFPLTVTSAQKNPTAFYLCASSPGNLNTEAFFGQGTRLTVV.

The chain employs TRBV6-5 and TRBJ1-2; D perhaps matches TRBD1 (6 bases). Between the trimmed V and J ends, which lost 6 bases and 4 bases, there was a span of 18 bases. This CDR3 spans 15 amino acids. Germline CDR1 reads MNHEY; CDR2 reads SVGAGI. CDR3 loop: CASSSASRDTYGYTF. In nucleotides, the CDR3 is TGTGCCAGCAGCTCAGCAAGCCGGGACACCTATGGCTACACCTTC.

The rearrangement uses TRBV19 and TRBJ2-1; TRBD1 matches 12 bases. The CDR3 extends over 17 amino acids. Germline loops: CDR1 LNHDA, CDR2 SQIVND (reference sequence). V gave up 3 bases and J gave up 4 bases; unmatched junction bases: 7. The CDR3 sequence: CASSIRRGQGAYNEQFF. Here the CDR3 DNA reads TGTGCCAGTAGTATCCGAAGGGGACAGGGGGCTTACAATGAGCAGTTCTTC.

This clone has only a few counts. CDR3 nucleotide sequence: TGTGCCAGCAGTTACAACTACGGGGGGAACACTGAAGCTTTCTTT. Amino acids: CASSYNYGGNTEAFF. The chain combines TRBV6-5 with TRBJ1-1; the D gene is possibly TRBD1 (5 bases). Germline CDR1 and CDR2: MNHEY and SVGAGI. The CDR3 length is 15 residues. Trimming took off 2 bases at V and 1 base at J, with 11 bases between the two ends.

The V gene is TRBV19, the J gene TRBJ2-1; 7 nucleotides line up with TRBD2. Germline values: CDR1 LNHDA, CDR2 SQIVND (reference sequence). V gave up 4 bases and J gave up 7 bases; unmatched junction bases: 7. The CDR3 is 14 residues long. The chain's CDR3 is CASSNRREQNEQFF. The CDR3 coding sequence is TGTGCCAGTAGTAATAGGCGGGAGCAAAATGAGCAGTTCTTC.

The chain carries TRBV28 and TRBJ1-3; D unresolved. V gave up 6 bases and J gave up 4 bases, with 7 bases separating them. The CDR3 runs to 12 residues. The germline V gene has CDR1 MDHEN and CDR2 SYDVKM. CDR3 bases: TGTGCCAGCAGGACTGGGGGAAACACCATATATTTT. The encoded protein is CASRTGGNTIYF.

V gene TRBV29-1 combines with J gene TRBJ1-4; 7 nucleotides agree with TRBD1. Germline V gene sequence: CDR1 SQVTM, CDR2 ANQGSEA. Trimming removed 5 bases from V and 7 bases from J; junction bases left unmatched: 4. The CDR3 loop spans 12 amino acids. The CDR3 sequence is CSVRTGSEKLFF. As DNA, the CDR3 is TGCAGCGTTCGGACAGGTAGTGAAAAACTGTTTTTT. The entire variable domain, with the rest obtained from reference TRBV29-1 and TRBJ1-4, is as follows: SAVISQKPSRDICQRGTSLTIQCQVDSQVTMMFWYRQQPGQSLTLIATANQGSEATYESGFVIDKFPISRPNLTFSTLTVSNMSPEDSSIYLCSVRTGSEKLFFGSGTQLSVL.

This rearrangement joins TRBV11-2 to TRBJ1-1, with a weak D call TRBD1 (6 bases). The germline V gene has CDR1 SGHAT and CDR2 FQNNGV. Between the trimmed V and J ends, which lost 5 bases and 0 bases, there was a span of 13 bases. This CDR3 comprises 15 residues. The CDR3 protein is CASSDRTAVNTEAFF. CDR3 sequence (DNA): TGTGCCAGCAGCGACCGGACAGCTGTGAACACTGAAGCTTTCTTT. Looking up the rest from reference TRBV11-2 and TRBJ1-1 gives the full variable domain: EAGVAQSPRYKIIEKRQSVAFWCNPISGHATLYWYQQILGQGPKLLIQFQNNGVVDDSQLPKDRFSAERLKGVDSTLKIQPAKLEDSAVYLCASSDRTAVNTEAFFGQGTRLTVV.

A single count supports this clone. The V call is TRBV27, the J call TRBJ2-7, with a weak D call TRBD2 (5 bases). The V end lost 4 bases, the J end lost 3 bases, and 19 bases lay between the germline ends. This CDR3 has 16 residues. Germline lookup yields CDR1 MNHEY and CDR2 SMNVEV (reference sequence). The CDR3 coding sequence is TGTGCCAGCAGTTCGGTGGGAGATCTCAGAGGCTACGAGCAGTACTTC. This encodes CASSSVGDLRGYEQYF.

The V gene is TRBV30, the J gene TRBJ1-5; 7 nucleotides agree with TRBD1. V dropped 3 bases and J dropped 6; count of bases not matched to a gene: 5. The length of the CDR3 is 13 residues. Germline V gene lookup returns CDR1 GTSNPN and CDR2 SVGIG (reference sequence). CDR3 sequence reads: CAWSLGGGQPQHF. The DNA for the CDR3 is TGTGCCTGGAGCTTAGGGGGCGGTCAGCCCCAGCATTTT.

The count of this clone is one. The chain has TRBV27 and TRBJ1-2; D possibly corresponds to TRBD1 (6 bases). V was trimmed by 4 bases and J by 3 bases, leaving 18 bases between them. The CDR3 has 16 amino acids. Per the germline V gene, CDR1 is MNHEY and CDR2 is SMNVEV (reference sequence). In nucleotides, the CDR3 is TGTGCCAGCAGTTCCCCGGGGGGCAGCCGAGACTATGGCTACACCTTC. This codes for CASSSPGGSRDYGYTF.